These 8 T cell receptor beta chains came from one sample sequenced in a study of glioma-infiltrating T cells after dendritic cell vaccination. The time point is: after dendritic cell vaccination, including at tumor progression/relapse. Sequencing was performed with immunoSEQ multiplex PCR; in TCRdb, only in-frame clones are kept and a portion is missing. This sample has 99,000 or so clones, with around 90% found just once. Specimen: blood, collected after dendritic cell vaccination. The receptor set was obtained from a human donor with glioblastoma.

The rearrangement joins TRBV7-2 to TRBJ1-2, with D possibly TRBD1 on 5 matching bases. This CDR3 is 13 amino acids long. Germline CDR1 SGHTA, CDR2 FQGNSA. V was clipped by 1 base and J by 8 bases, with 11 bases between them. The CDR3 is CASSLEGFYGYTF. DNA of the CDR3: TGTGCCAGCAGCTTAGAGGGGTTCTACGGCTACACCTTC.

This clone was counted between two and nine times. The chain carries TRBV6-4 and TRBJ1-5; 7 bases fit TRBD1. V dropped 5 bases and J dropped 6; count of bases not matched to a gene: 10. CDR1 is MRHNA and CDR2 is SNTAGT in the germline V gene. This CDR3 spans 15 amino acids. CDR3 region: CASSPEQGSGQPQHF. The DNA for the CDR3 is TGTGCCAGCAGTCCGGAACAGGGGTCAGGTCAGCCCCAGCATTTT.

V and J are TRBV29-1 and TRBJ1-2, with D possibly TRBD1 on 6 matching bases. The CDR3 runs to 11 residues. The germline V gene has CDR1 SQVTM and CDR2 ANQGSEA. This CDR3 is CKGGGNYGYTF. The CDR3 DNA is TGCAAGGGTGGGGGCAACTATGGCTACACCTTC.

CDR3 sequence: CAWDRGLGSGNTIYF. In DNA, the CDR3 is TGTGCCTGGGACAGGGGACTCGGCTCTGGAAACACCATATATTTT. The chain carries TRBV30 and TRBJ1-3; 8 positions match TRBD1. The CDR3 is 15 residues long. Losses at the gene ends were 5 bases for V and 0 bases for J; bases not matched to a gene: 6. Germline V CDR1 and CDR2: GTSNPN, SVGIG (reference sequence).

The chain joins TRBV15 to TRBJ2-7; possible D gene TRBD1, 5 bases. Germline CDR1 and CDR2: LNHNV and YYDKDF (reference sequence). V dropped 6 bases and J dropped 3 bases, with 15 bases sitting between them. The CDR3 is 14 residues long. The DNA of the CDR3 is TGTGCCACCAGACGGACCCTAGGGGACTACGAGCAGTACTTC. Residues: CATRRTLGDYEQYF.

The CDR3 is CASSLAYSSLETQYF. The CDR3 nucleotides are TGTGCCAGCAGCTTAGCGTATTCAAGCTTGGAGACCCAGTACTTC. The chain carries TRBV7-6 and TRBJ2-5, with D hard to call. The CDR3 spans 15 residues. The germline gives CDR1 SGHVS, CDR2 FNYEAQ. The ends were cut back, 0 bases at V and 5 bases at J, with 13 bases in the middle.

This rearrangement joins TRBV5-1 to TRBJ2-2; no reliable D call. Per the germline V gene, CDR1 is SGHRS and CDR2 is YFSETQ. Trimming took 0 bases from V and 1 from J, leaving 7 bases between them. The CDR3 is 15 residues long. This chain's CDR3 is CASSLGARNTGELFF. The CDR3 DNA is TGCGCCAGCAGCTTGGGGGCAAGGAACACCGGGGAGCTGTTTTTT.

The chain carries TRBV6-6 and TRBJ2-5; a possible D gene is TRBD2 (5 bases). The CDR3 runs 16 residues. V dropped 0 bases and J dropped 1 base, with 12 bases sitting between them. The germline V gene encodes CDR1 MNHNY and CDR2 SVGAGI (reference sequence). In DNA form, the CDR3 reads TGTGCCAGCAGTTACTCGAGGCGGAGCGGCCAAGAGACCCAGTACTTC. This translates into CASSYSRRSGQETQYF.